One sample yielded the 27 T cell receptor beta chains listed below, sequenced in a study of blood T cell repertoires in COVID-19. TCRdb's copy holds only in-frame clones and misses some; the assay was immunoSEQ multiplex PCR. The profile shows around 230,000 clones, roughly 88% of them singletons. The material sequenced was peripheral blood. The receptors originated from a man between 25 and 39 years old who had recovered from COVID-19.

This clone was seen once. This chain links TRBV19 with TRBJ1-5; TRBD1 aligns across 8 bases. The CDR3 sequence is 17 residues long. The ends lost 2 bases at V and 4 bases at J; junction bases unmatched: 10. Germline lookup yields CDR1 LNHDA and CDR2 SQIVND (reference sequence). The CDR3 region is CASSIRSGTGGNQPQHF. Written as DNA, the CDR3 is TGTGCCAGTAGTATAAGGAGCGGGACAGGCGGTAATCAGCCCCAGCATTTT.

The chain uses TRBV2 and TRBJ1-6; 7 bases fit TRBD1. Germline CDR1 reads SNHLY; CDR2 reads FYNNEI. The CDR3 loop spans 17 amino acids. The V segment lost 4 bases and the J segment 5 bases; nucleotides outside the gene matches: 11. The CDR3 nucleotides read TGTGCCAGCAGTGTCGATTACGGGGACAGAAATAATTCACCCCTCCACTTT. It yields the protein CASSVDYGDRNNSPLHF.

The genes are TRBV5-1 and TRBJ1-6, with TRBD1 matching over 7 bases. The germline V gene encodes CDR1 SGHRS and CDR2 YFSETQ. The CDR3 covers 16 residues. Trimming at V came to 0 bases and at J to 10 bases, leaving 10 bases not matched to a gene. The CDR3 spells CASSLGETTGPSPLHF. For the CDR3, the DNA is TGCGCCAGCAGCTTGGGGGAAACGACAGGGCCCTCACCCCTCCACTTT.

This chain connects TRBV9 to TRBJ2-3, with D maybe TRBD2 (6 bases). CDR3 length: 16 amino acids. Germline CDR1 and CDR2: SGDLS and YYNGEE. The V end was cut by 0 bases, the J end by 0 bases, with 11 bases between. The CDR3 here is CASSVGGVPSTDTQYF. Here the CDR3 DNA reads TGTGCCAGCAGCGTAGGCGGGGTTCCGAGCACAGATACGCAGTATTTT.

The chain uses TRBV30 and TRBJ1-2, with D uncertain. This CDR3 is 12 amino acids long. The V end was cut by 4 bases, the J end by 6 bases, with 12 bases between. Germline CDR1 reads GTSNPN; CDR2 reads SVGIG (reference sequence). The CDR3 DNA reads TGTGCCTGGACGGCCGGTGCGGATGGCTACACCTTC. Amino acids: CAWTAGADGYTF.

The V gene is TRBV7-2, the J gene TRBJ1-2; the D gene is possibly TRBD1 (6 bases). The ends were cut back, 1 base at V and 2 bases at J, with 11 bases in the middle. This CDR3 is 15 amino acids long. Germline V gene sequence: CDR1 SGHTA, CDR2 FQGNSA. In DNA, the CDR3 is TGTGCCAGCAGCTTAGTAGGCAGGGGAAACTATGGCTACACCTTC. It specifies CASSLVGRGNYGYTF. Based on the CDR3 plus reference TRBV7-2 and TRBJ1-2, the full variable domain is GAGVSQSPSNKVTEKGKDVELRCDPISGHTALYWYRQSLGQGLEFLIYFQGNSAPDKSGLPSDRFSAERTGGSVSTLTIQRTQQEDSAVYLCASSLVGRGNYGYTFGSGTRLTVV.

This rearrangement joins TRBV7-9 to TRBJ2-3; D may be TRBD2 (5 bases). The CDR3 is made up of 16 amino acids. CDR1 SEHNR and CDR2 FQNEAQ come from the germline V gene (reference sequence). V was clipped by 1 base and J by 4 bases, with 15 bases between them. The CDR3 reads CASSLVRQTRADTQYF. The CDR3 DNA reads as TGTGCCAGCAGCTTAGTGCGGCAGACGAGGGCAGATACGCAGTATTTT.

The chain has TRBV5-8 and TRBJ1-3; D gene unclear. The CDR3 is 13 amino acids. V lost 3 bases, J lost 3 bases, and 7 bases lay in between. Germline assignment: CDR1 SGHTS and CDR2 YDEGEE. The CDR3 reads CASSWTIGNTIYF. The CDR3 DNA reads as TGTGCCAGCAGCTGGACTATTGGAAACACCATATATTTT.

V is TRBV25-1 and J is TRBJ2-7; perhaps TRBD2 as D (6 bases). This CDR3 has 15 residues. Deletions cut 6 bases from V and 3 bases from J, with 18 bases between. Looked up from germline, CDR1 is MGHDK and CDR2 is SYGVNS. The CDR3 spells CASSSETGLGYEQYF. CDR3 coding DNA: TGTGCCAGCAGCAGTGAAACGGGACTCGGCTACGAGCAGTACTTC.

This rearrangement joins TRBV7-4 to TRBJ1-5, with TRBD1 matching over 9 bases. The trim removed 5 bases at V and 2 bases at J, leaving 13 bases unmatched. The CDR3 consists of 18 residues. The germline V gene has CDR1 SGHVT and CDR2 SQSDAQ. The CDR3 region is CASSVRDRDGVGNQPQHF. For the CDR3, the DNA is TGTGCCAGCAGCGTCCGGGACAGGGACGGGGTGGGCAATCAGCCCCAGCATTTT.

The V and J genes are TRBV6-5 and TRBJ2-2, with a tentative D call TRBD2 (7 bases). V dropped 7 bases and J dropped 0 bases, with 12 bases sitting between them. This CDR3 has 15 residues. Germline-derived CDR1 and CDR2 are MNHEY and SVGAGI. In DNA form, the CDR3 reads TGTGCCAGCAAAGGGGGGGGCACGAACACCGGGGAGCTGTTTTTT. It yields the protein CASKGGGTNTGELFF.

In DNA, the CDR3 is TGCAGCGTCCGCAGTCAGTGGGCTTCTGGCTACACCTTC. Its translation: CSVRSQWASGYTF. This sequence joins TRBV29-1 and TRBJ1-2, with D unclear. The CDR3 sequence is 13 residues long. The germline V and J ends were trimmed by 6 bases and 7 bases, with 18 bases remaining between them. Germline V CDR1 and CDR2: SQVTM, ANQGSEA.

J is TRBJ2-5 and V is TRBV6-2 or TRBV6-3; 10 nucleotides agree with TRBD2. Per germline, CDR1 MNHEY and CDR2 SVGEGT. CDR3 length: 15 residues. Trimming took 4 bases from V and 5 from J; bases not matched to a gene: 7. The CDR3 region is CASSWSGGAAETQYF. In nucleotides, the CDR3 is TGTGCCAGCAGTTGGAGCGGGGGGGCGGCGGAGACCCAGTACTTC.

This chain joins TRBV7-2 and TRBJ2-5; 7 bases align to TRBD2. Trimming removed 0 bases from V and 4 bases from J; junction bases left unmatched: 2. Germline-derived CDR1 and CDR2 are SGHTA and FQGNSA. The CDR3 has 14 residues. The CDR3, as DNA: TGTGCCAGCAGCTTAGCGAGCGGGGTAGAGACCCAGTACTTC. This sequence encodes CASSLASGVETQYF. Using reference TRBV7-2 and TRBJ2-5 for the parts outside the CDR3, the full variable domain is GAGVSQSPSNKVTEKGKDVELRCDPISGHTALYWYRQSLGQGLEFLIYFQGNSAPDKSGLPSDRFSAERTGGSVSTLTIQRTQQEDSAVYLCASSLASGVETQYFGPGTRLLVL.

Concerning this clone: The junction and the germline gene differ at one end; a read error may be behind it. The rearrangement uses TRBV5-6 and TRBJ2-2, with D possibly TRBD2 on 5 matching bases. This CDR3 is 12 amino acids long. The germline CDR1 and CDR2 sequences are SGHDT and YYEEEE. The CDR3 loop reads CASSLAGELFLF. For the CDR3, the DNA is TGTGCCAGCAGCTTGGCTGGGGAGCTGTTTTTGTTT.

This chain joins TRBV5-1 and TRBJ2-7; 10 positions agree with TRBD2. J lost 0 bases, V lost 0 bases, and 9 bases had no gene match. Germline V CDR1 and CDR2: SGHRS, YFSETQ. The CDR3 spans 18 residues. The CDR3: CASSLAWLAGASSYEQYF. The CDR3 bases are TGCGCCAGCAGCTTGGCCTGGCTAGCGGGGGCTAGCTCCTACGAGCAGTACTTC.

This rearrangement joins TRBV6-6 to TRBJ1-6; perhaps TRBD1 as D (6 bases). CDR3 length equals 16 residues. From germline, CDR1 is MNHNY and CDR2 SVGAGI (reference sequence). V lost 0 bases to trimming and J lost 8 bases, with 14 bases between them. The CDR3 coding sequence is TGTGCCAGCAGTTACTCTCCGGGACAATTAGATTCACCCCTCCACTTT. It codes for CASSYSPGQLDSPLHF.

The V call is TRBV21-1, the J call TRBJ2-3; no check of the table's D call, TRBD2, against the DNA was made. TRBV21-1 is a pseudogene locus. CDR3 length: 16 amino acids. CDR3 DNA: TGTGCCAGCAGCAAGTCGAACCAATACTACACAGATACGCAGTATTTT. It is translated as CASSKSNQYYTDTQYF.

This clone has just one count. This chain uses TRBV27 with TRBJ1-2, with 7 bases lining up with TRBD1. This CDR3 contains 15 residues. Germline V gene sequence: CDR1 MNHEY, CDR2 SMNVEV (reference sequence). Trimming took 6 bases from V and 0 from J; bases not matched to a gene: 7. The CDR3 sequence is CASRPTGAANYGYTF. CDR3 DNA sequence: TGTGCCAGCAGGCCCACAGGGGCCGCTAACTATGGCTACACCTTC.

The chain uses TRBV3-1 (or the pseudogene TRBV3-2) and TRBJ2-7; D is unresolved. Germline CDR1 and CDR2: LGHDT and YNNKEL (reference sequence). Trimming took off 0 bases at V and 2 bases at J, with 8 bases between the two ends. The CDR3 has 14 amino acids. This CDR3 is CASSQDRLAYEQYF. CDR3 in DNA: TGTGCCAGCAGCCAAGATCGACTTGCCTACGAGCAGTACTTC.

The V gene is TRBV24-1, the J gene TRBJ2-2; 9 nucleotides align to TRBD1. This CDR3 region has 13 residues. CDR1 KGHDR and CDR2 SFDVKD come from the germline V gene. V lost 7 bases to trimming and J lost 5 bases; unmatched junction nucleotides: 1. The CDR3 sequence: CATRDRGTGELFF. Here the CDR3 DNA reads TGTGCCACCAGGGACAGGGGAACCGGGGAGCTGTTTTTT.

J is TRBJ2-6 and V is TRBV4-1; 7 positions agree with TRBD2. The CDR3 has 18 residues. V shed 1 base, J shed 4 bases, and the junction held 10 bases outside the gene matches. Germline loops: CDR1 MGHRA, CDR2 YSYEKL. The CDR3 region is CASSQVMSGAMGANVLTF. CDR3 nucleotide sequence: TGCGCCAGCAGCCAAGTCATGAGCGGGGCTATGGGGGCCAACGTCCTGACTTTC.

This rearrangement joins TRBV5-4 to TRBJ1-1; no clear D gene. V lost 0 bases to trimming and J lost 4 bases, with 10 bases between them. The CDR3 contains 14 residues. Germline CDR1 SGHNT, CDR2 YYREEE (reference sequence). The CDR3: CASSLDPRSTEAFF. As DNA, the CDR3 is TGTGCCAGCAGCTTGGACCCGAGGAGCACTGAAGCTTTCTTT.

The chain is built from TRBV30 and TRBJ1-4; unclear D gene. Germline V gene sequence: CDR1 GTSNPN, CDR2 SVGIG (reference sequence). The CDR3 is 11 amino acids. V lost 0 bases, J lost 8 bases, and 4 bases lay in between. The CDR3 reads CAWSVREKLFF. In DNA form, the CDR3 reads TGTGCCTGGAGTGTACGGGAAAAACTGTTTTTT.

This chain uses TRBV19 with TRBJ1-3, with 9 bases identical to TRBD1. This CDR3 has 19 residues. The germline V gene has CDR1 LNHDA and CDR2 SQIVND (reference sequence). V shed 2 bases, J shed 0 bases, and the junction held 11 bases outside the gene matches. In DNA form, the CDR3 reads TGTGCCAGTAGTATAATAAGGGACAGGGCCTCAGGCTCTGGAAACACCATATATTTT. It translates to CASSIIRDRASGSGNTIYF.

The V and J genes are TRBV19 and TRBJ1-2; weak D call: TRBD1 (5 bases). This CDR3 has 15 residues. With 0 bases removed from V and 5 bases from J, the gap between germline ends came to 13 bases. CDR1 and CDR2 from the germline V gene are LNHDA and SQIVND (reference sequence). CDR3 bases: TGTGCCAGTAGTATAGATTATGGGACTGTTTATGGCTACACCTTC. It translates to CASSIDYGTVYGYTF. Complete variable domain (other parts from reference TRBV19 and TRBJ1-2): DGGITQSPKYLFRKEGQNVTLSCEQNLNHDAMYWYRQDPGQGLRLIYYSQIVNDFQKGDIAEGYSVSREKKESFPLTVTSAQKNPTAFYLCASSIDYGTVYGYTFGSGTRLTVV.

On this clone: Distinct nucleotide sequences in the sample also encode this CDR3. The rearrangement joins TRBV18 to TRBJ1-2; 10 positions match TRBD1. V trimming: 3 bases; J trimming: 3 bases; junction bases outside the gene matches: 1. The CDR3 covers 14 residues. Germline V CDR1 and CDR2: KGHSH, LQKENI. CDR3 nucleotides: TGTGCCAGCTCACCTGGGACAGGGGACTATGGCTACACCTTC. Protein product: CASSPGTGDYGYTF.